These 10 T cell receptor beta chains share one sample of origin, sequenced in a study of T cell repertoires in cytomegalovirus infection. No antigen has been assigned to these receptors. Each CDR3 protein is one row after TCRdb ran MiXCR on the reads. The repertoire holds about 920,000 distinct CDR3 sequences, with about 33% as singletons. This material consisted of cultured CD8+ T cells from PBMCs, taken from culture after CMV antigen stimulation. The source is a human donor in good health (CMV status not recorded). Some clones in this sample may be carry-over from other donors' samples.

This clonotype is a singleton in its sample. This chain links TRBV25-1 with TRBJ2-4, with D tentatively TRBD2 (7 bases). Trimming removed 5 bases at V and 6 bases at J, with 17 bases between. The CDR3 is made up of 15 amino acids. Germline V gene data show CDR1 as MGHDK and CDR2 as SYGVNS. CDR3 sequence (DNA): TGTGCCAGCAGTAAGCCGGGGGGCCGACTAAACATTCAGTACTTC. This codes for CASSKPGGRLNIQYF.

V usage is TRBV6-8 and J usage is TRBJ2-1, with 9 bases aligning to TRBD2. The CDR3 sequence is 15 residues long. J lost 7 bases, V lost 0 bases, and 4 bases had no gene match. Germline CDR1 reads MNHGY; CDR2 reads SAAAGT. CDR3 DNA sequence: TGTGCCAGCAGTTACTCGAAGGGACTAGCAAATGAGCAGTTCTTC. This sequence encodes CASSYSKGLANEQFF.

This clonotype was found a few times. The rearrangement joins TRBV6-1 to TRBJ1-2; D is uncertain. CDR1 and CDR2 from the germline V gene are MNHNS and SASEGT. The CDR3 contains 16 residues. V was pared by 6 bases and J by 3 bases, with 20 bases between. The CDR3 sequence: CASSERLGGWDYGYTF. The DNA of the CDR3 is TGTGCCAGCAGCGAGAGGTTGGGAGGTTGGGACTATGGCTACACCTTC.

This clonotype was seen only a few times. As DNA, the CDR3 is TGTGCCATCAGTTCGACTAGCGGGGAGGGGAAGACCCAGTACTTC. It is translated as CAISSTSGEGKTQYF. V gene TRBV10-3 combines with J gene TRBJ2-5; 11 nucleotides line up with TRBD2. Unmatched junction bases numbered 8, after V lost 5 bases and J lost 6 bases. Per germline, CDR1 ENHRY and CDR2 SYGVKD. The CDR3 is 15 residues long.

The chain combines TRBV6-5 with TRBJ1-6; D is undetermined. Trimming stripped 7 bases from V and 0 bases from J, with 10 bases between. Per germline, CDR1 MNHEY and CDR2 SVGAGI. There are 15 residues in the CDR3. The CDR3, as DNA: TGTGCCAGCAACCCCGGCGGCTCCTATAATTCACCCCTCCACTTT. This encodes CASNPGGSYNSPLHF.

The chain uses TRBV7-4 and TRBJ2-7, with 9 bases identical to TRBD2. V trimming: 4 bases; J trimming: 3 bases; junction bases outside the gene matches: 7. From germline, CDR1 is SGHVT and CDR2 SQSDAQ. CDR3 length: 15 amino acids. This CDR3 is CASSSSGGRDYEQYF. Written as DNA, the CDR3 is TGTGCCAGCAGCTCCAGCGGGGGGCGAGACTACGAGCAGTACTTC. Using reference TRBV7-4 and TRBJ2-7 for the parts outside the CDR3, the full variable domain is GAGVSQSPRYKVAKRGRDVALRCDSISGHVTLYWYRQTLGQGSEVLTYSQSDAQRDKSGRPSGRFSAERPERSVSTLKIQRTEQGDSAVYLCASSSSGGRDYEQYFGPGTRLTVT.

In this sample, this clonotype turned up many times. The gene calls are TRBV7-8 and TRBJ2-3, with TRBD2 matching over 9 bases. After removal of 4 bases from V and 0 bases from J, the junction contained 11 bases not matched to a gene. The CDR3 covers 18 residues. Germline loops: CDR1 SGHVS, CDR2 FQNEAQ. For the CDR3, the DNA is TGTGCCAGCAGCTATATAGCGGGGGAGCCTACTAGCACAGATACGCAGTATTTT. Protein sequence: CASSYIAGEPTSTDTQYF. The whole variable domain, filled in from reference TRBV7-8 and TRBJ2-3, reads GAGVSQSPRYKVAKRGQDVALRCDPISGHVSLFWYQQALGQGPEFLTYFQNEAQLDKSGLPSDRFFAERPEGSVSTLKIQRTQQEDSAVYLCASSYIAGEPTSTDTQYFGPGTRLTVL.

This clonotype has more than one count but fewer than ten. J is TRBJ2-6 and V is TRBV12-5, with 9 bases that match TRBD2. The CDR3 runs to 22 residues. CDR1 is LGHNT, CDR2 FRNRAP, per germline. Trimming at V came to 7 bases and at J to 1 base, leaving 23 bases not matched to a gene. CDR3 DNA: TGTGCTAGTGCCTTTGAGGCTAGCGGGGCCCGTAACCCTCCTTCTGGGGCCAACGTCCTGACTTTC. This gives the protein CASAFEASGARNPPSGANVLTF.

The V and J genes are TRBV6-2 or TRBV6-3 and TRBJ2-6, with D hard to call. Deletions cut 5 bases from V and 2 bases from J, with 7 bases between. The CDR3 extends over 14 amino acids. Germline CDR1 is MNHEY and CDR2 is SVGEGT. The CDR3 DNA reads TGTGCCAGCAGTCTTCTTACTGGGGCCAACGTCCTGACTTTC. Translation gives CASSLLTGANVLTF.

V and J are TRBV12-3 or TRBV12-4 and TRBJ2-2; 9 bases fit TRBD1. This CDR3 contains 15 residues. V was clipped by 7 bases and J by 4 bases; unmatched bases: 7. The DNA for the CDR3 is TGTGCCAGCATACCGGACAGGGGTATCACCGGGGAGCTGTTTTTT. It translates to CASIPDRGITGELFF.